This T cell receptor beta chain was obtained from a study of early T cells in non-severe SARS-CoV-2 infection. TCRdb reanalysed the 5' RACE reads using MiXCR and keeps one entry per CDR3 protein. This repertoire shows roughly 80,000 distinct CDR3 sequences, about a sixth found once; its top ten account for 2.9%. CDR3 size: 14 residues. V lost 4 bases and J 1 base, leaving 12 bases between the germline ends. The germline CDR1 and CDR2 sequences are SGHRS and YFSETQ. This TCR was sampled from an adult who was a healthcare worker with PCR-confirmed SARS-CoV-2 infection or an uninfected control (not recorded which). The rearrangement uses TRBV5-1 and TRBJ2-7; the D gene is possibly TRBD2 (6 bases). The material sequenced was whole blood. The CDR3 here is CASSPDSGSYEQYF. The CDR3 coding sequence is TGCGCCAGCAGCCCGGATAGCGGTTCCTACGAGCAGTACTTC.